What follows are 24 T cell receptor beta chains derived from one specimen sequenced in a study of T cells in Graves' hyperthyroidism and ophthalmopathy. Researchers took RNA transcripts and amplified the TCR beta CDR3 regions from them. First-round RT-PCR targeting the TCR CDR3 was performed with the HTBI primer set. TCRdb re-called the multiplex PCR reads through MiXCR, storing one row per CDR3 protein. The table includes hundreds of thousands of distinct CDR3 sequences, roughly 14% detected once. The sample taken for sequencing was blood. These receptors came from a woman aged 18-29 years with Graves' hyperthyroidism.

The chain recombines TRBV10-3 with TRBJ2-1; TRBD2 aligns across 11 bases. Trimming at V came to 7 bases and at J to 7 bases, leaving 3 bases not matched to a gene. The CDR3 extends over 13 amino acids. CDR1 is ENHRY, CDR2 SYGVKD, per germline. In nucleotides, the CDR3 is TGTGCCATCAATCCTAGCGGGAGGAATGAGCAGTTCTTC. Translating gives CAINPSGRNEQFF.

The sample holds many counts of this clonotype. This chain links TRBV2 with TRBJ2-1; D is uncertain. Germline V gives CDR1 SNHLY, CDR2 FYNNEI. V was clipped by 6 bases and J by 6 bases, with 9 bases between them. This CDR3 comprises 12 residues. The CDR3 coding sequence is TGTGCCAGCAGGGAATACACCAATGAGCAGTTCTTC. It yields the protein CASREYTNEQFF. Full variable domain (remainder filled in from reference TRBV2 and TRBJ2-1): EPEVTQTPSHQVTQMGQEVILRCVPISNHLYFYWYRQILGQKVEFLVSFYNNEISEKSEIFDDQFSVERPDGSNFTLKIRSTKLEDSAMYFCASREYTNEQFFGPGTRLTVL.

This clonotype was observed many times. The rearrangement uses TRBV12-3 or TRBV12-4 and TRBJ1-1; D remains unclear. This CDR3 has 14 residues. V shed 2 bases and J shed 3 bases, with 10 bases lying between them. CDR3 nucleotides: TGTGCCAGCAGTTTAAGGAGGAGGTACACTGAAGCTTTCTTT. Its protein is CASSLRRRYTEAFF.

A note on this clonotype: This likely comes from a read error, as the CDR3 has no conserved phenylalanine or tryptophan at its end. This rearrangement joins TRBV5-1 to TRBJ2-5, with TRBD1 matching over 9 bases. Trimming cost V 3 bases and J 1 base; bases outside gene matches: 4. Per the germline V gene, CDR1 is SGHRS and CDR2 is YFSETQ. There are 15 residues in the CDR3. CDR3 loop: CASSSWDRVQETQYL. CDR3 DNA: TGCGCCAGCAGCTCGTGGGACAGGGTCCAAGAGACCCAGTACCTC.

This clonotype was observed a handful of times. The chain carries TRBV20-1 and TRBJ2-7, with 8 bases that match TRBD1. The CDR3 contains 12 residues. V lost 7 bases, J lost 5 bases, and 7 bases stayed unmatched. From germline, CDR1 is DFQATT and CDR2 SNEGSKA (reference sequence). CDR3 bases: TGCAGTGGATCTGGACAGGGCAACGAGCAGTACTTC. Protein sequence: CSGSGQGNEQYF.

This clonotype was counted ten times or more. V is TRBV2 and J is TRBJ2-1, with 10 nucleotides matching TRBD2. Germline values: CDR1 SNHLY, CDR2 FYNNEI. V lost 6 bases to trimming and J lost 10 bases; unmatched junction nucleotides: 12. This CDR3 contains 15 residues. The CDR3 loop is CASRALAGFLLEQFF. CDR3 nucleotide sequence: TGTGCCAGCAGAGCACTAGCGGGATTCCTTCTAGAGCAGTTCTTC.

The chain carries TRBV5-1 and TRBJ2-1, with D perhaps given as TRBD1 or TRBD2 (5 bases each). The CDR3 loop spans 16 amino acids. Per the germline V gene, CDR1 is SGHRS and CDR2 is YFSETQ. The germline V and J ends were trimmed by 2 bases and 0 bases, with 12 bases remaining between them. The CDR3 loop is CASSFGTPSSYNEQFF. CDR3 nucleotide sequence: TGCGCCAGCAGCTTCGGGACGCCGAGCTCCTACAATGAGCAGTTCTTC.

V is TRBV20-1 and J is TRBJ2-5, with D hard to call. V dropped 3 bases and J dropped 5 bases, with 10 bases sitting between them. Germline values: CDR1 DFQATT, CDR2 SNEGSKA (reference sequence). The CDR3 has 12 residues. Written as DNA, the CDR3 is TGCAGTGCTAGCGGAGTTAAGGAGACCCAGTACTTC. Translated: CSASGVKETQYF.

This clonotype showed up many times. This chain joins TRBV7-2 and TRBJ2-3, with D perhaps matching TRBD2 (6 bases). Germline CDR1 reads SGHTA; CDR2 reads FQGNSA. V shed 5 bases and J shed 0 bases, with 12 bases lying between them. This CDR3 is built from 15 residues. CDR3 sequence: CASSLRRGSTDTQYF. CDR3 bases: TGTGCCAGCAGCCTACGTCGGGGGAGCACAGATACGCAGTATTTT. Combining the CDR3 with reference TRBV7-2 and TRBJ2-3 gives the whole variable domain GAGVSQSPSNKVTEKGKDVELRCDPISGHTALYWYRQSLGQGLEFLIYFQGNSAPDKSGLPSDRFSAERTGGSVSTLTIQRTQQEDSAVYLCASSLRRGSTDTQYFGPGTRLTVL.

On this clonotype: Being one base from a much bigger clone, this may be a read error. The chain recombines TRBV6-2 or TRBV6-3 with TRBJ1-2; the D is unclear. Germline V gives CDR1 MNHEY, CDR2 SVGEGT. This CDR3 has 13 amino acids. Here the CDR3 DNA reads TGTGCCAGCAGTTACTCCAGGAGCTATGGCTGCACCTTC. Translation gives CASSYSRSYGCTF.

This clonotype was counted between two and nine times. The chain carries TRBV7-8 and TRBJ1-6; 9 bases match TRBD1. With 1 base clipped from V and 9 bases from J, the junction kept 4 bases outside the gene matches. CDR1 and CDR2 from the germline V gene are SGHVS and FQNEAQ. This CDR3 comprises 15 residues. The CDR3 is CASSLGTGGSSPLHF. CDR3 DNA: TGTGCCAGCAGCTTAGGAACAGGGGGCTCTTCACCCCTCCACTTT.

Only a few counts were recorded for this clonotype. This rearrangement joins TRBV19 to TRBJ2-2, with 8 bases lining up with TRBD2. Per the germline V gene, CDR1 is LNHDA and CDR2 is SQIVND (reference sequence). The CDR3 loop spans 19 amino acids. After removal of 8 bases from V and 0 bases from J, the junction contained 17 bases not matched to a gene. CDR3 loop: CASAAGGLDFEPNTGELFF. The CDR3, as DNA: TGTGCCAGTGCGGCGGGGGGCCTGGACTTCGAGCCGAACACCGGGGAGCTGTTTTTT.

This clonotype was recorded many times. The chain carries TRBV18 and TRBJ2-6; D remains unclear. Per germline, CDR1 KGHSH and CDR2 LQKENI. The CDR3 is made up of 13 amino acids. Trimming shortened V by 3 bases and J by 4 bases, and 4 bases separated the two germline ends. The CDR3 region is CASSPSGANVLTF. CDR3 sequence (DNA): TGTGCCAGCTCACCTTCGGGGGCCAACGTCCTGACTTTC.

This clonotype was detected a few times. The V gene is TRBV7-2, the J gene TRBJ1-5, with D unresolved. The CDR3 loop spans 13 amino acids. The V gene's germline CDR1 is SGHTA and CDR2 FQGNSA. V gave up 6 bases and J gave up 9 bases, with 15 bases separating them. CDR3 loop: CASSSLPLGPQHF. CDR3 DNA sequence: TGTGCCAGCAGTTCCCTCCCCCTGGGGCCCCAGCATTTT.

V usage is TRBV6-1 and J usage is TRBJ2-6; no definite D call. Trimming took 5 bases from V and 0 from J, leaving 11 bases between them. The length of the CDR3 is 16 residues. Germline V gene sequence: CDR1 MNHNS, CDR2 SASEGT. The CDR3, as DNA: TGTGCCAGCAGTAAGGGATCTTTCTCTGGGGCCAACGTCCTGACTTTC. Translated: CASSKGSFSGANVLTF.

There are many counts of this clonotype. The CDR3 spells CASSPRRGDYTEAFF. CDR3 nucleotide sequence: TGTGCCAGCTCACCAAGACGGGGGGACTACACTGAAGCTTTCTTT. The rearrangement joins TRBV18 to TRBJ1-1; D perhaps matches TRBD1 (5 bases). The CDR3 is 15 residues long. Germline assignment: CDR1 KGHSH and CDR2 LQKENI. Trimming pared 2 bases from V and 3 bases from J, leaving 13 bases between.

This clonotype turned up a few times. V and J are TRBV20-1 and TRBJ1-1; 8 nucleotides agree with TRBD1. J lost 3 bases, V lost 3 bases, and 9 bases had no gene match. CDR3 size: 15 residues. Looked up from germline, CDR1 is DFQATT and CDR2 is SNEGSKA (reference sequence). CDR3 sequence reads: CSASDRLTGDTEAFF. The CDR3 DNA sequence: TGCAGTGCTAGTGACAGACTGACAGGGGACACTGAAGCTTTCTTT.

This clonotype has more than one count but fewer than ten. This CDR3 is CASSQTGDYGYTF. The CDR3, as DNA: TGTGCCAGCAGCCAGACAGGGGACTATGGCTACACCTTC. J is TRBJ1-2 and V is TRBV6-1, with 8 positions matching TRBD1. The V segment lost 6 bases and the J segment 3 bases; nucleotides outside the gene matches: 3. The CDR3 sequence is 13 residues long. Germline V gene lookup returns CDR1 MNHNS and CDR2 SASEGT.

In this sample, this clonotype turned up a few times. The chain couples TRBV4-2 to TRBJ2-1; TRBD2 agrees at 7 bases. The length of the CDR3 is 16 residues. V shed 0 bases, J shed 2 bases, and the junction held 4 bases outside the gene matches. The germline CDR1 and CDR2 sequences are LGHNA and YNFKEQ. The CDR3 DNA follows: TGTGCCAGCAGCCAAGATAGGACTAGTACCTACAATGAGCAGTTCTTC. Protein product: CASSQDRTSTYNEQFF.

This clonotype occurred many times. The CDR3 coding sequence is TGTGCCAGCAGCTTACAATGGGGTGGAGAAAAACTGTTTTTT. Amino acids: CASSLQWGGEKLFF. The chain carries TRBV11-2 and TRBJ1-4, with D hard to call. This CDR3 spans 14 amino acids. Germline assignment: CDR1 SGHAT and CDR2 FQNNGV. V was shortened by 2 bases and J by 8 bases, with 12 bases between the two germline ends. The complete variable domain, with remaining parts taken from reference TRBV11-2 and TRBJ1-4, reads EAGVAQSPRYKIIEKRQSVAFWCNPISGHATLYWYQQILGQGPKLLIQFQNNGVVDDSQLPKDRFSAERLKGVDSTLKIQPAKLEDSAVYLCASSLQWGGEKLFFGSGTQLSVL.

A few counts support this clonotype. This chain links TRBV6-2 or TRBV6-3 with TRBJ2-1; no reliable D call. The CDR3 length is 16 residues. CDR1 is MNHEY and CDR2 is SVGEGT in the germline V gene. V gave up 0 bases and J gave up 8 bases, with 17 bases separating them. Written as DNA, the CDR3 is TGTGCCAGCAGTTACTCCGGTAAAGCCCTTAGGGATGAGCAGTTCTTC. Translating gives CASSYSGKALRDEQFF.

The chain has TRBV4-3 and TRBJ1-1; TRBD1 matches at 7 bases. Germline CDR1 is LGHNA and CDR2 is YSLEER. This CDR3 is 16 amino acids long. The ends lost 1 base at V and 6 bases at J; junction bases unmatched: 11. The CDR3 DNA follows: TGCGCCAGCAGCCAAGCCACGACAGGGTTTCAGGCTGAAGCTTTCTTT. Its translation: CASSQATTGFQAEAFF.

The table lists this clonotype with a few counts. The chain has TRBV20-1 and TRBJ2-4, with D possibly matching TRBD2 (6 bases). This CDR3 is built from 14 residues. Trimming cost V 0 bases and J 3 bases, with 9 bases left between them. CDR1 is DFQATT and CDR2 is SNEGSKA in the germline V gene (reference sequence). The CDR3, as DNA: TGCAGTGCTAGAGATTGGGGGGACAAAAACATTCAGTACTTC. Encoded protein: CSARDWGDKNIQYF.

This clonotype was picked up a small number of times. The chain employs TRBV27 and TRBJ2-1; D ambiguous. Germline-derived CDR1 and CDR2 are MNHEY and SMNVEV (reference sequence). Trimming left V 3 bases short and J 5 bases short, with 8 bases between. This CDR3 region has 13 residues. CDR3 coding DNA: TGTGCCAGCAGTTTCTCGGATCACAATGAGCAGTTCTTC. It codes for CASSFSDHNEQFF.